The entry below gives a single T cell receptor beta chain sequence along with its context. The antigen is not known. Germline trimming cut 0 bases from V and 3 bases from J; bases unmatched to any gene: 10. Germline V CDR1 and CDR2: MNHEY, SVGEGT. The CDR3 runs to 18 residues. The sample originates from a study of T cell responses to AZD1222 COVID-19 vaccine. Regarding the study as a whole: Vaccination with two AZD1222 doses was followed by a rise in Spike-specific TCR breadth and depth. In all cases, repertoires were sampled only after the peak T cell response.

TCRdb's copy holds only in-frame clones and misses some; the assay was immunoSEQ multiplex PCR. This table holds over 110,000 clones, 85% to 95% found once. The chain is built from TRBV6-2 or TRBV6-3 and TRBJ2-7; 11 bases agree with TRBD2. This clonotype originated in an adult in good health. Sequencing was performed on peripheral blood, taken on day 0 of AZD1222 vaccination. The DNA of the CDR3 is TGTGCCAGCAGTTACTCTTCACCCCGAACTAGCGGGGGCTACGAGCAGTACTTC. Its translation: CASSYSSPRTSGGYEQYF.